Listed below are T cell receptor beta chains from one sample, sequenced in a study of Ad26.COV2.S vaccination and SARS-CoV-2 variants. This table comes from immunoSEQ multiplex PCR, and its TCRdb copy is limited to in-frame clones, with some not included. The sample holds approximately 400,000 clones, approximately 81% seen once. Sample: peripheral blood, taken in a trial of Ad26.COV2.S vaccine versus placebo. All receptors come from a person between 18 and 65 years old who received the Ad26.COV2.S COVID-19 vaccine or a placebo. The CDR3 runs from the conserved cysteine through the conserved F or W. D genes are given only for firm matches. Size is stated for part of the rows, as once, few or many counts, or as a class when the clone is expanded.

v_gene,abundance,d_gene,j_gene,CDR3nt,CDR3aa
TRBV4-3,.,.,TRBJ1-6,TGCGCCAGCAGCCAAGATTCAGGGAGCTATAATTCACCCCTCCACTTT,CASSQDSGSYNSPLHF
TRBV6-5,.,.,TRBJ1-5,TGTGCCAGCAGTTATGGGGGGACGAGTAGCAATCAGCCCCAGCATTTT,CASSYGGTSSNQPQHF
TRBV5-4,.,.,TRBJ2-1,TGTGCCAGCAGCTTTGGTAGGGATAATGAGCAGTTCTTC,CASSFGRDNEQFF
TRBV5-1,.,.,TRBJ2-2,TGCGCCAGCAGCTTGGAGCGCACCGGGGAGCTGTTTTTT,CASSLERTGELFF
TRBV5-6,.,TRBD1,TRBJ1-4,TGTGCCAGCAGCTCCGGACAGGGAGGCTTGAGGGAAAAACTGTTTTTT,CASSSGQGGLREKLFF
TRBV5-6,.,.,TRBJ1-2,TGTGCCAGCAGCCCCACGGGATGGGGGCGCCGAGTTAACTATGGCTACACCTTC,CASSPTGWGRRVNYGYTF
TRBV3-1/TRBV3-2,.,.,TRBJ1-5,TGTGCCAGCAGCCAAGATCCTACAGGGAGCCTCCAGCATTTT,CASSQDPTGSLQHF
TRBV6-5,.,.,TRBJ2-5,TGTGCCAGCAGTTACTCGCTGTCATCCCTGGGGGAGACCCAGTACTTC,CASSYSLSSLGETQYF
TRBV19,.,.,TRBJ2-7,TGTGCCAGTAGTATTCCGGGGTTATCCTACGAGCAGTACTTC,CASSIPGLSYEQYF
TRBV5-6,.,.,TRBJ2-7,TGTGCCAGCAGCTTGAACAGGGTTAACAGAGTGGTCGAGCAGTACTTC,CASSLNRVNRVVEQYF
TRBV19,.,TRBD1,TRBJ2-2,TGTGCCAGTAGTAGGGGACAGGGGCGCACCGGGGAGCTGTTTTTT,CASSRGQGRTGELFF
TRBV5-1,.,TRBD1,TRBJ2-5,TGCGCCAGCAGCGTCCAGGGGGCTCAAGAGACCCAGTACTTC,CASSVQGAQETQYF
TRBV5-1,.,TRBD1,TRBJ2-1,TGCGCCAGCAGGAGGGGACAGGGGAGGGATGAGCAGTTCTTC,CASRRGQGRDEQFF
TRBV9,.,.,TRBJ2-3,TGTGCCAGCAGCGTAGAGCAGGGTGGGGGGGATACGCAGTATTTT,CASSVEQGGGDTQYF
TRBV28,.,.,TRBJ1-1,TGTGCCAGCAACCCAGGGGAGTGGACTGAAGCTTTCTTT,CASNPGEWTEAFF
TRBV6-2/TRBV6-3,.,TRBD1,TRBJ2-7,TGTGCCAGCAGTTATGACCGGGACAGACCCTACGAGCAGTACTTC,CASSYDRDRPYEQYF
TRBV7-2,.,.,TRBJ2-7,TGTGCCAGCAGCACCGGCGGGACGGGGTCCTACGAGCAGTACTTC,CASSTGGTGSYEQYF
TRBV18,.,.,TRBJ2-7,TGTGCCAGCTCACCACGGTCGCCCGGCGAGCAGTACTTC,CASSPRSPGEQYF
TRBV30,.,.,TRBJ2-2,TGTGCCTGTTGGGACACCGGGGAGCTGTTTTTT,CACWDTGELFF
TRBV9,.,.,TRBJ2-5,TGTGCCAGCAGCGTAGGTGGGGGGTCGGGAGAGACCCAGTACTTC,CASSVGGGSGETQYF
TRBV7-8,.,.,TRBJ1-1,TGTGCCAGCAGCTTAGTTTACAAAAGGAACACTGAAGCTTTCTTT,CASSLVYKRNTEAFF
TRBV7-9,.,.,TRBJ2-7,TGTGCCAGCAGCCCCCTAGCGCCACAATCCTACGAGCAGTACTTC,CASSPLAPQSYEQYF
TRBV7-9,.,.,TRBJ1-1,TGTGCCAGCAGCTTAGTTCTTCTATTGGCGGTGGAGAACACTGAAGCTTTCTTT,CASSLVLLLAVENTEAFF
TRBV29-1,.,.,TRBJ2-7,TGCAGCGTTGAAGATAAGGGGGTCGGCTACGAGCAGTACTTC,CSVEDKGVGYEQYF
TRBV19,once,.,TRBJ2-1,TGTGCCAGTAGTTTAAGGGACATGTACAATGAGCAGTTCTTC,CASSLRDMYNEQFF
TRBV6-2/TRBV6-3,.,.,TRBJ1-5,TGTGCCAGCAGCGGGCTACGGGCCGGCGATTTCTTAGGCAATCAGCCCCAGCATTTT,CASSGLRAGDFLGNQPQHF
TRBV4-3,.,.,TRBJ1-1,TGCGCCAGCAGCCAAGATAACCTGCAAGCTTTCTTT,CASSQDNLQAFF
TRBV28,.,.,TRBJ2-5,TGTGCCAGCAGCGCGGGGCAGTTTCAAGAGACCCAGTACTTC,CASSAGQFQETQYF
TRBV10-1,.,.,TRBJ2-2,TGCGCCAGCCAGGGAGGGCAGGGGCCCTCCGGGGAGCTGTTTTTT,CASQGGQGPSGELFF
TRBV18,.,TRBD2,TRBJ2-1,TGTGCCAGCTCACCATCCGGGGGGGACAATGAGCAGTTCTTC,CASSPSGGDNEQFF
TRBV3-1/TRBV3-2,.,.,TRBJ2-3,TGTGCCAGCAGCTCCCCTCGTCTCTTAGCAGATACGCAGTATTTT,CASSSPRLLADTQYF
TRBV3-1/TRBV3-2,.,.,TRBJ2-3,TGTGCCAGCAGCCAAGATCTGGGCGTTCCTAGCACAGATACGCAGTATTTT,CASSQDLGVPSTDTQYF
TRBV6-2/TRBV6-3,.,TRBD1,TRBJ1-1,TGTGCCAGCAGTTCACCGAGACAGGGTTCTTTTGAAGCTTTCTTT,CASSSPRQGSFEAFF
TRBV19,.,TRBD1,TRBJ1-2,TGTGCCAGTAGTCCCCGACAGGGGTGGGACTATGGCTACACCTTC,CASSPRQGWDYGYTF
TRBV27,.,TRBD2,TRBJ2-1,TGTGCCAGCAGCCTCATAGCGGGGAGCAATGAGCAGTTCTTC,CASSLIAGSNEQFF
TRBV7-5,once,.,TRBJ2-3,TGTGTCAGAAGTTTTGAGCGGGAGAGTGCAGATACGCAGTATTTT,CVRSFERESADTQYF
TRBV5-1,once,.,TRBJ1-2,TGCGCCAGCAGCTTGGTTCAGGGGAGTAACTATGGCTACACCTTC,CASSLVQGSNYGYTF
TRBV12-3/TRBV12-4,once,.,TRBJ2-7,TGTGCCAGCAGTTTGGGCTACGAGCAGTACTTC,CASSLGYEQYF
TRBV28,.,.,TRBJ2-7,TGTGCCAGCAGTTATCCCAAAGGACGGCTCCGTACAGCCTCCTACGAGCAGTACTTC,CASSYPKGRLRTASYEQYF
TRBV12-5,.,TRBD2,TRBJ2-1,TGTGCTAGTACCATTGGGGTGCCGGGGGGGTTCTTC,CASTIGVPGGFF
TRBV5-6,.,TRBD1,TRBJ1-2,TGTGCCAGCAGCTTGGCCCGGACAGGGAACTATGGCTACACCTTC,CASSLARTGNYGYTF
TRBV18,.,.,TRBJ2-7,TGTGCCAGCTCACAGGGGGGTCGATCGGACCAAAGCGCCTACGAGCAGTACTTC,CASSQGGRSDQSAYEQYF
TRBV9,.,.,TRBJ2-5,TGTGCCAGCAGCGTAAGTTGGATGGAGACCCAGTACTTC,CASSVSWMETQYF
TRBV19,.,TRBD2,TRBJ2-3,TGTGCCAGTAGCGTTAGCGGGGGGCTCAGCACAGATACGCAGTATTTT,CASSVSGGLSTDTQYF
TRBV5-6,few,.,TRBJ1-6,TGTGCCAGCAGCCCCCCAGGGGCTCGCTCCTATAATTCACCCCTCCACTTT,CASSPPGARSYNSPLHF
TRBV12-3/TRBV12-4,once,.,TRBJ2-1,TGTGCCAGCAGTTTAACCTTTTACGAGCAGTTCTTC,CASSLTFYEQFF
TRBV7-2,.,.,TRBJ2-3,TGTGCCAGCAGCCCGAGACTCTCCACAGATACGCAGTATTTT,CASSPRLSTDTQYF
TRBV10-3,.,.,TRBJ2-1,TGTGCCATTTTAAGGGGTGGGAATGAGCAGTTCTTC,CAILRGGNEQFF
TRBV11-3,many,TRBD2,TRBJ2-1,TGTGCCAGCAGCTTATCCATTGATGGCGGGGGAGGGCGGCAGTTCTTC,CASSLSIDGGGGRQFF
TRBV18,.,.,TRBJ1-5,TGTGCCAGCTCACCGCGGCTCAGCAATCAGCCCCAGCATTTT,CASSPRLSNQPQHF
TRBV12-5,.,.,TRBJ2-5,TGTGCTAGTGGTTCGTCGGGGCAAGAGACCCAGTACTTC,CASGSSGQETQYF
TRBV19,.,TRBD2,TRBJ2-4,TGTGCCAGTAGTATCCAGCGGGAGGCCCTTCAGTACTTC,CASSIQREALQYF
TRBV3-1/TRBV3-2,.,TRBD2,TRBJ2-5,TGTGCCAGCAGCCAAGACGGGGACTATCCCGGGACCCAGTACTTC,CASSQDGDYPGTQYF
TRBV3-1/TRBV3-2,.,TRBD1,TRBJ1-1,TGTGCCAGCAGGAACAGGGGGAACACTGAAGCTTTCTTT,CASRNRGNTEAFF
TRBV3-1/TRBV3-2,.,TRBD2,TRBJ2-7,TGTGCCAGCAGCCGAAAGACTAGCGGCTACGAGCAGTACTTC,CASSRKTSGYEQYF
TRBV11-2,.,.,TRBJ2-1,TGTGCCAGCAGCTTAGGCTTCAAGGACAATGAGCAGTTCTTC,CASSLGFKDNEQFF
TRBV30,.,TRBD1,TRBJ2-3,TGTGCCTGGAGCACGGGACAGGGCCCAGATACGCAGTATTTT,CAWSTGQGPDTQYF
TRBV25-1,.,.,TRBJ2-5,TGTGCCAGCAGTGAAGGGACGATAGGGGAGACCCAGTACTTC,CASSEGTIGETQYF
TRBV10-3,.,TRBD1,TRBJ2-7,TGTGCCATCGCCGGACAGGGTTACGAGCAGTACTTC,CAIAGQGYEQYF